This TCR beta chain comes out of a study of cytomegalovirus exposure and HLA in healthy donors. Of note for this clone: The antigen is unknown.

The study, taken as a whole, reports: Rarity held for most TCR sequences, but there were some public TCRs that occurred in many donors.

V was shortened by 5 bases and J by 9 bases, with 14 bases between the two germline ends. The CDR3 is 13 amino acids. Per the germline V gene, CDR1 is MNHEY and CDR2 is SVGAGI. 60 Vbeta and 13 Jbeta primers were used in PCR. The repertoire was sequenced with immunoSEQ multiplex PCR; TCRdb's copy has only in-frame clones and lacks some. The table records tens of thousands of clones, 70% to 80% of them present only once. Sequenced sample: PBMCs. The V gene is TRBV6-5, the J gene TRBJ2-1, with D uncertain. This receptor was obtained from a woman aged 45-60 years in good health and CMV-seropositive. The CDR3 region has the DNA TGTGCCAGCAGTCACGAACTCCGTGGTGAGCAGTTCTTC. It encodes CASSHELRGEQFF.